The 11 T cell receptor beta chains below were found in one sample sequenced in a study of early T cells in non-severe SARS-CoV-2 infection. TCRdb reprocessed the 5' RACE reads with MiXCR, giving one entry per CDR3 protein. In the table there are under 60,000 distinct CDR3 sequences, 5.6% of which are singletons. Sequenced: whole blood. The receptors shown here come from an adult who was a healthcare worker with PCR-confirmed SARS-CoV-2 infection or an uninfected control (not recorded which).

This rearrangement joins TRBV4-1 to TRBJ1-2; D ambiguous. Germline CDR1 MGHRA, CDR2 YSYEKL. The CDR3 spans 15 residues. V lost 1 base, J lost 2 bases, and 11 bases lay in between. The CDR3, as DNA: TGCGCCAGCAGCCAAGGGGAGGGTCTCAACTATGGCTACACCTTC. It translates to CASSQGEGLNYGYTF.

This clonotype has more than one count but fewer than ten. One junction end does not reproduce the germline sequence, and a read error may be involved. This rearrangement joins TRBV7-8 to TRBJ1-4; D remains ambiguous. Per the germline V gene, CDR1 is SGHVS and CDR2 is FQNEAQ. This CDR3 is built from 17 residues. The DNA of the CDR3 is TGTGTCAGCAGCTTAGGAGGCTACCGGGTCCAAAATGAAAAACTGTTTTTT. It encodes CVSSLGGYRVQNEKLFF.

This clonotype came up many times. In DNA form, the CDR3 reads TGTGCCAGCAGTTATCTAAGTCAGGGGAGCTATGGCTACACCTTC. As protein: CASSYLSQGSYGYTF. The genes are TRBV6-5 and TRBJ1-2; D possibly corresponds to TRBD1 (6 bases). Germline V gives CDR1 MNHEY, CDR2 SVGAGI. Deletions cut 3 bases from V and 4 bases from J, with 15 bases between. The CDR3 sequence is 15 residues long.

In its sample, this clonotype was seen many times. The chain employs TRBV10-3 and TRBJ1-5; D gene unclear. The CDR3 has 13 amino acids. The V gene's germline CDR1 is ENHRY and CDR2 SYGVKD. The V end lost 0 bases, the J end lost 6 bases, and 6 bases lay between the germline ends. CDR3 in DNA: TGTGCCATCAGTGAGTCCGGTGGTCAGCCCCAGCATTTT. It codes for CAISESGGQPQHF.

This clonotype turned up a few times. V is TRBV7-2 and J is TRBJ2-5; D is uncertain. With 4 bases removed from V and 6 bases from J, the gap between germline ends came to 12 bases. The CDR3 sequence is 13 residues long. The germline V gene encodes CDR1 SGHTA and CDR2 FQGNSA. The DNA of the CDR3 is TGTGCCAGCAGCTCTAACTCGGCAAAGACCCAGTACTTC. Residues: CASSSNSAKTQYF.

This clonotype appeared many times. The V and J genes are TRBV7-9 and TRBJ1-2; TRBD1 aligns across 9 bases. Germline V gives CDR1 SEHNR, CDR2 FQNEAQ (reference sequence). CDR3 length: 19 amino acids. J gave up 3 bases and V 3 bases, and 17 bases lay outside the gene matches. The CDR3 here is CASSLGMGQGRWRDYGYTF. CDR3 bases: TGTGCCAGCAGCTTGGGGATGGGACAGGGACGATGGAGGGACTATGGCTACACCTTC. The complete variable domain, with remaining parts taken from reference TRBV7-9 and TRBJ1-2, reads DTGVSQNPRHKITKRGQNVTFRCDPISEHNRLYWYRQTLGQGPEFLTYFQNEAQLEKSRLLSDRFSAERPKGSFSTLEIQRTEQGDSAMYLCASSLGMGQGRWRDYGYTFGSGTRLTVV.

The chain links TRBV18 to TRBJ1-6, with a weak D call TRBD1 (5 bases). Trimming removed 3 bases at V and 15 bases at J, with 24 bases between. This CDR3 spans 16 amino acids. Germline assignment: CDR1 KGHSH and CDR2 LQKENI. CDR3 sequence: CASSPLVGTSVGLLHF. CDR3 coding DNA: TGTGCCAGCTCACCCCTCGTCGGGACGTCCGTGGGTCTCCTCCACTTT.

The V and J genes are TRBV28 and TRBJ1-1; no reliable D call. The CDR3 sequence is 13 residues long. Between the trimmed V and J ends, which lost 7 bases and 4 bases, there was a span of 13 bases. Germline values: CDR1 MDHEN, CDR2 SYDVKM. For the CDR3, the DNA is TGTGCCAGCACCCCTGGGGAGATCACTGAAGCTTTCTTT. Its protein product is CASTPGEITEAFF.

This clonotype was counted ten times or more. The chain carries TRBV12-3 or TRBV12-4 and TRBJ2-1; 8 bases are a match to TRBD2. Trimming at V came to 7 bases and at J to 4 bases, leaving 6 bases not matched to a gene. CDR3 length equals 14 residues. This CDR3 is CASTRASGYNEQFF. The CDR3 DNA sequence: TGTGCCAGCACCCGGGCTAGCGGGTACAATGAGCAGTTCTTC.

This clonotype was detected ten times or more. CDR3 amino acids: CASRPNTGSGNTIYF. Here the CDR3 DNA reads TGTGCCAGCAGGCCGAATACAGGGTCTGGAAACACCATATATTTT. The V and J genes are TRBV6-1 and TRBJ1-3, with D possibly matching TRBD1 (6 bases). Germline V gives CDR1 MNHNS, CDR2 SASEGT. The CDR3 covers 15 residues. Deletions cut 6 bases from V and 1 base from J, with 13 bases between.

This clonotype was seen ten or more times. The chain is built from TRBV6-5 and TRBJ1-4; possibly TRBD1 for D (5 bases). The CDR3 extends over 13 amino acids. Looked up from germline, CDR1 is MNHEY and CDR2 is SVGAGI. V was trimmed by 8 bases and J by 4 bases, leaving 11 bases between them. CDR3 sequence: CASLRDLNEKLFF. CDR3 in DNA: TGTGCCAGCCTCAGGGACCTTAATGAAAAACTGTTTTTT.